These T cell receptor beta chains were read from a single sample in a study of T cell responses to AZD1222 COVID-19 vaccine. Libraries were prepared by immunoSEQ multiplex PCR; TCRdb keeps only in-frame clonotypes and omits some of them. This table has some 140,000 clones, 85% to 95% appearing once. The source material was peripheral blood, sampled 28 days after the second AZD1222 dose. The receptor source for this set is an adult who received the AZD1222 COVID-19 vaccine. Each CDR3 is given with its conserved first and last residue. A D gene is named only where the DNA matches it firmly.

cdr3_length j_call d_call v_call cdr3_aa
16 TRBJ1-2 NA TRBV4-1 CASSQDRLARGYGYTF
16 TRBJ1-2 NA TRBV9 CASSPRPDTANYGYTF
18 TRBJ1-3 NA TRBV19 CASSIVGQGIYSGNTIYF
15 TRBJ1-2 NA TRBV9 CASSRPTQIRHGYTF
15 TRBJ1-6 TRBD1 TRBV18 CASSPGTVYNSPLHF
11 TRBJ1-3 NA TRBV28 CASSPGNTIYF
14 TRBJ2-7 NA TRBV14 CASSGTGHSYEQYF
14 TRBJ2-1 TRBD2 TRBV6-1 CASSEWRGGNEQFF
11 TRBJ1-2 NA TRBV29-1 CSVVESYGYTF
12 TRBJ2-5 NA TRBV5-6 CASSRVRETQYF
14 TRBJ2-7 TRBD1 TRBV4-1 CASSHPGQLYEQYF
12 TRBJ2-5 NA TRBV5-1 CASSIGWETQYF
17 TRBJ1-1 NA TRBV9 CASSVVNPGRRDTEAFF
13 TRBJ1-1 NA TRBV11-3 CASSPPQPPEAFF
16 TRBJ1-2 NA TRBV15 CATSRDLGAQTYGYTF
14 TRBJ1-1 NA TRBV27 CASGGFGQNTEAFF
16 TRBJ2-3 TRBD1 TRBV7-9 CASSLGPGQYTDTQYF
15 TRBJ2-1 TRBD2 TRBV9 CASSVGLAYSDEQFF
15 TRBJ2-6 NA TRBV23-1 CASGSTGAWANVLTF
16 TRBJ2-5 TRBD2 TRBV6-6 CASSLLAGLYKETQYF
11 TRBJ2-1 NA TRBV7-6 CASSSATEQFF
13 TRBJ2-2 NA TRBV3-1/TRBV3-2 CASSSRASGELFF
13 TRBJ1-2 NA TRBV19 CASSISLNYGYTF
15 TRBJ2-1 TRBD1 TRBV11-2 CASSPRTGVYNEQFF
13 TRBJ2-7 NA TRBV30 CAWMSGGGYEQYF